The 21 T cell receptor beta chains below come from one sample, sequenced in a study of blood T cell repertoires in COVID-19. Method: immunoSEQ multiplex PCR; TCRdb's copy keeps in-frame clones and lacks some. The data contain 150,000 to 200,000 clones, approximately 82% of them singletons. Sequencing used PBMCs or T cells enriched from blood (not recorded which). The origin of the receptors is a man aged 45-60 years who had recovered from COVID-19.

The chain recombines TRBV7-9 with TRBJ2-6, with 10 bases fitting TRBD2. The trim removed 5 bases at V and 0 bases at J, leaving 4 bases unmatched. Germline lookup yields CDR1 SEHNR and CDR2 FQNEAQ (reference sequence). This CDR3 region has 17 residues. DNA for the CDR3: TGTGCCAGCAGCACAGGACTAGCGGTCTCTGGGGCCAACGTCCTGACTTTC. It yields the protein CASSTGLAVSGANVLTF.

The chain links TRBV29-1 to TRBJ1-2; D might be TRBD1 (5 bases). V lost 5 bases, J lost 2 bases, and 12 bases lay in between. Germline V gene data show CDR1 as SQVTM and CDR2 as ANQGSEA. This CDR3 comprises 13 residues. The CDR3 DNA sequence: TGCAGCGTTTCCGGGACTCTAAACTATGGCTACACCTTC. Translating gives CSVSGTLNYGYTF.

This clone was picked up one time. The chain links TRBV30 to TRBJ2-5; 12 bases map to TRBD2. Germline V gives CDR1 GTSNPN, CDR2 SVGIG (reference sequence). The ends lost 0 bases at V and 2 bases at J; junction bases unmatched: 4. This CDR3 is 16 amino acids long. Written as DNA, the CDR3 is TGTGCCTGGAGTGTTTTCCTAGCGGGGGGGCAAGAGACCCAGTACTTC. Its translation is CAWSVFLAGGQETQYF.

This clone showed up many times. The chain is built from TRBV3-1 (or the pseudogene TRBV3-2) and TRBJ1-1, with 8 bases fitting TRBD1. V lost 2 bases and J lost 4; bases outside the gene matches: 3. Germline CDR1 LGHDT, CDR2 YNNKEL (reference sequence). The CDR3 spans 14 residues. The CDR3 region has the DNA TGTGCCAGCAGCCAACAGGGGGCGGCCACTGAAGCTTTCTTT. Protein sequence: CASSQQGAATEAFF.

CDR3 nucleotide sequence: TGTGCCAGCAGTGCCCCCACGGCGGGGGGCAATGAAAAACTGTTTTTT. Protein: CASSAPTAGGNEKLFF. The V call is TRBV28, the J call TRBJ1-4; TRBD1 might be the D (6 bases). In germline, CDR1 is MDHEN, CDR2 SYDVKM. The CDR3 has 16 residues. V lost 5 bases to trimming and J lost 5 bases, with 18 bases between them.

The chain combines TRBV5-1 with TRBJ2-2; D is perhaps TRBD2 (6 bases). There are 16 residues in the CDR3. Germline V CDR1 and CDR2: SGHRS, YFSETQ. The V end was cut by 5 bases, the J end by 5 bases, with 19 bases between. The CDR3 loop reads CASSYVRGKSTGELFF. The CDR3 nucleotides are TGCGCCAGCAGTTATGTACGGGGGAAGAGTACCGGGGAGCTGTTTTTT.

The chain uses TRBV3-1 (or the pseudogene TRBV3-2) and TRBJ1-1, with D maybe TRBD1 (5 bases). This CDR3 has 14 residues. Trimming removed 4 bases at V and 5 bases at J, with 14 bases between. The germline gives CDR1 LGHDT, CDR2 YNNKEL (reference sequence). CDR3 DNA sequence: TGTGCCAGCAGCCCCCACAGGATCGGGACTGAAGCTTTCTTT. Its translation: CASSPHRIGTEAFF.

This clone appeared once. V is TRBV4-1 and J is TRBJ2-2; 10 nucleotides match TRBD2. J lost 7 bases, V lost 5 bases, and 7 bases had no gene match. The germline CDR1 and CDR2 sequences are MGHRA and YSYEKL. The CDR3 covers 15 residues. CDR3 loop: CASSISGGVLGELFF. DNA of the CDR3: TGCGCCAGCAGCATAAGCGGGGGGGTCCTCGGGGAGCTGTTTTTT.

The rearrangement joins TRBV4-1 to TRBJ1-5; D is unresolved. Trimming stripped 0 bases from V and 3 bases from J, with 12 bases between. The length of the CDR3 is 16 residues. Looked up from germline, CDR1 is MGHRA and CDR2 is YSYEKL. The CDR3 DNA reads TGCGCCAGCAGCCAAGAACCGGGAAATGCCAATCAGCCCCAGCATTTT. Its protein product is CASSQEPGNANQPQHF.

This chain connects TRBV7-2 to TRBJ2-5; 14 nucleotides match TRBD2. V shed 1 base, J shed 5 bases, and the junction held 6 bases outside the gene matches. The germline gives CDR1 SGHTA, CDR2 FQGNSA. This CDR3 spans 17 amino acids. The CDR3: CASSLGRLAGGHETQYF. CDR3 in DNA: TGTGCCAGCAGCTTAGGAAGACTAGCGGGGGGGCACGAGACCCAGTACTTC.

The chain joins TRBV6-6 to TRBJ1-1; D possibly corresponds to TRBD1 (5 bases). V lost 8 bases and J 2 bases, leaving 12 bases between the germline ends. The CDR3 length is 13 residues. Germline V gene sequence: CDR1 MNHNY, CDR2 SVGAGI (reference sequence). The CDR3 sequence is CASDHGGNTEAFF. The CDR3 DNA sequence: TGTGCCAGCGACCACGGGGGAAACACTGAAGCTTTCTTT.

There are a few counts of this clone. The chain is built from TRBV6-1 and TRBJ1-5, with TRBD1 as a possible D gene (6 bases). V gave up 1 base and J gave up 4 bases, with 14 bases separating them. The CDR3 runs to 16 residues. Germline CDR1 and CDR2: MNHNS and SASEGT. The CDR3 DNA follows: TGTGCCAGCAGTGAAGAGGCCGGGACACCGAATCAGCCCCAGCATTTT. Amino acids: CASSEEAGTPNQPQHF.

The chain recombines TRBV5-1 with TRBJ2-7; the D gene is possibly TRBD1 (6 bases). In germline, CDR1 is SGHRS, CDR2 YFSETQ. The V and J ends lost 3 bases and 1 base respectively, with 11 bases between them. The CDR3 length is 14 residues. The CDR3 DNA reads TGCGCCAGCAGCTACGGGACAAATTCCTACGAGCAGTACTTC. Encoded protein: CASSYGTNSYEQYF.

The rearrangement joins TRBV5-1 to TRBJ2-6; 7 bases map to TRBD1. The CDR3 has 16 amino acids. Looked up from germline, CDR1 is SGHRS and CDR2 is YFSETQ. The V gene end was trimmed by 3 bases and the J gene end by 3 bases; junction bases not matched to a gene: 6. The CDR3 is CASSWDSLFGANVLTF. The CDR3 DNA sequence: TGCGCCAGCAGCTGGGACAGTTTGTTTGGGGCCAACGTCCTGACTTTC.

The chain combines TRBV5-1 with TRBJ2-7, with 10 bases matching TRBD1. CDR3 length: 14 residues. Germline V gene sequence: CDR1 SGHRS, CDR2 YFSETQ. The J segment lost 5 bases and the V segment lost 4 bases, leaving 6 bases of the junction unmatched. This CDR3 is CASSPDRGRDEQYF. DNA of the CDR3: TGCGCCAGCAGCCCAGACAGGGGGCGAGACGAGCAGTACTTC.

The chain uses TRBV28 and TRBJ1-5; D gene ambiguous. Trimming removed 4 bases at V and 6 bases at J, with 16 bases between. The CDR3 has 15 residues. Per germline, CDR1 MDHEN and CDR2 SYDVKM. CDR3 in amino acids: CASSSASRSGQPQHF. For the CDR3, the DNA is TGTGCCAGCAGTTCAGCCAGTAGGTCAGGTCAGCCCCAGCATTTT.

The V and J genes are TRBV7-2 and TRBJ1-6; D gene unclear. Germline V lookup: CDR1 SGHTA, CDR2 FQGNSA. The CDR3 length is 13 residues. The V gene lost 5 bases and the J gene lost 8 bases, with 10 bases spanning the gap. CDR3 residues: CASSRWRDSPLHF. In DNA form, the CDR3 reads TGTGCCAGCAGCCGTTGGAGGGATTCACCCCTCCACTTT.

The rearrangement joins TRBV3-1 (or the pseudogene TRBV3-2) to TRBJ1-1; D is unresolved. The germline CDR1 and CDR2 sequences are LGHDT and YNNKEL (reference sequence). V gave up 2 bases and J gave up 6 bases, with 7 bases separating them. The CDR3 extends over 12 amino acids. The CDR3 DNA sequence: TGTGCCAGCAGCCAATCCCCGGCTGAAGCTTTCTTT. Protein: CASSQSPAEAFF.

This clone was detected a few times. The gene calls are TRBV19 and TRBJ2-5; D possibly corresponds to TRBD1 (5 bases). Germline V CDR1 and CDR2: LNHDA, SQIVND (reference sequence). Trimming cost V 7 bases and J 1 base, with 7 bases left between them. This CDR3 is built from 12 residues. In DNA, the CDR3 is TGTGCCAGTAATAGGGGCCAAGAGACCCAGTACTTC. Protein product: CASNRGQETQYF.

The chain uses TRBV4-1 and TRBJ2-7; 7 bases are a match to TRBD1. The V gene's germline CDR1 is MGHRA and CDR2 YSYEKL. V gave up 3 bases and J gave up 3 bases; unmatched junction bases: 11. The CDR3 covers 16 residues. This CDR3 reads CASSHLARDSRYEQYF. In DNA form, the CDR3 reads TGCGCCAGCAGCCACCTCGCCCGGGACAGTCGCTACGAGCAGTACTTC.

The chain links TRBV27 to TRBJ2-3; 8 nucleotides line up with TRBD1. This CDR3 region has 15 residues. CDR1 and CDR2 from the germline V gene are MNHEY and SMNVEV (reference sequence). After removal of 6 bases from V and 8 bases from J, the junction contained 13 bases not matched to a gene. CDR3 residues: CASSPETGGRGTQYF. The CDR3 coding sequence is TGTGCCAGCAGCCCAGAAACAGGGGGTCGAGGTACGCAGTATTTT.